These 26 T cell receptor beta chains were all obtained from the same sample, sequenced in a study of blood T cells in healthy people across ages. The authors ran a second PCR of 7 to 11 cycles using a sample-barcoded 5' primer and a J-beta primer mix. TCRdb called the 5' RACE reads again in MiXCR, with one record for every CDR3 protein. This sample yields 1.5 million to 2 million distinct CDR3 sequences, of which about 49% are seen a single time; less than 2.5% belongs to the top ten. The sequencing input was blood. All receptors come from a woman between 40 and 55 years old in good health.

V gene TRBV7-2 combines with J gene TRBJ2-7, with 8 bases matching TRBD2. CDR3 length: 17 residues. Germline CDR1 SGHTA, CDR2 FQGNSA. Germline trimming cut 2 bases from V and 0 bases from J; bases unmatched to any gene: 9. The DNA for the CDR3 is TGTGCCAGCAGCTTAACGGGCGGGGGGCCGACCTCCTACGAGCAGTACTTC. Protein: CASSLTGGGPTSYEQYF.

The DNA of the CDR3 is TGTGCCAGCAGTTTATTCCCCCCGGATGAGCAGTTCTTC. The encoded protein is CASSLFPPDEQFF. The chain couples TRBV27 to TRBJ2-1, with no clear D. Germline V gives CDR1 MNHEY, CDR2 SMNVEV (reference sequence). The CDR3 contains 13 residues. Trimming shortened V by 1 base and J by 8 bases, and 9 bases separated the two germline ends.

This clonotype came up a few times. The genes are TRBV2 and TRBJ2-5, with 8 positions matching TRBD1. The CDR3 consists of 15 residues. V trimming: 7 bases; J trimming: 4 bases; junction bases outside the gene matches: 11. The germline V gene has CDR1 SNHLY and CDR2 FYNNEI. The CDR3 sequence: CASTRRDRRGETQYF. DNA for the CDR3: TGTGCCAGCACCCGACGGGACAGGAGAGGAGAGACCCAGTACTTC.

CDR3: CASSLAAARLTGELFF. DNA for the CDR3: TGTGCCAGCAGCTTAGCGGCAGCACGGTTGACCGGGGAGCTGTTTTTT. This chain links TRBV7-6 with TRBJ2-2; D not resolved. Germline-derived CDR1 and CDR2 are SGHVS and FNYEAQ. The CDR3 runs 16 residues. Trimming removed 0 bases at V and 5 bases at J, with 13 bases between.

Regarding this clonotype: The junction does not match germline at one end; this may be a read error. V usage is TRBV7-7 and J usage is TRBJ2-3, with D possibly being TRBD2 (5 bases). The CDR3 has 13 residues. Germline V lookup: CDR1 SSHAT, CDR2 FNYEAQ (reference sequence). CDR3 in amino acids: CASSSGLYYTQYF. The CDR3 nucleotides read TGTGCTAGCAGCTCAGGACTCTATTATACGCAGTATTTT.

This chain uses TRBV7-8 with TRBJ2-7; TRBD2 agrees at 8 bases. Germline CDR1 and CDR2: SGHVS and FQNEAQ. V lost 3 bases to trimming and J lost 4 bases; unmatched junction nucleotides: 8. The CDR3 covers 15 residues. CDR3 amino acids: CASSFSGVTLYEQYF. CDR3 DNA: TGTGCCAGCAGCTTTAGCGGGGTGACGTTATACGAGCAGTACTTC.

V and J are TRBV7-2 and TRBJ2-7, with 7 bases lining up with TRBD1. The V segment lost 5 bases and the J segment 0 bases; nucleotides outside the gene matches: 7. This CDR3 has 15 amino acids. Germline V gene data show CDR1 as SGHTA and CDR2 as FQGNSA. The CDR3 coding sequence is TGTGCCAGCAGCCTATGGACAGGTCCCTCCTACGAGCAGTACTTC. Translating gives CASSLWTGPSYEQYF.

The chain links TRBV28 to TRBJ1-2; TRBD1 matches at 9 bases. The CDR3 spans 15 residues. The V gene's germline CDR1 is MDHEN and CDR2 SYDVKM. Trimming removed 5 bases from V and 8 bases from J; junction bases left unmatched: 12. CDR3: CASSPPGQGRDGYTF. CDR3 DNA: TGTGCCAGCAGTCCCCCGGGACAGGGCAGGGACGGCTACACCTTC.

The chain has TRBV3-1 and TRBJ2-5; 10 positions agree with TRBD1. The J segment lost 11 bases and the V segment lost 1 base, leaving 10 bases of the junction unmatched. The CDR3 contains 15 residues. The V gene's germline CDR1 is LGHDT and CDR2 YNNKEL (reference sequence). This chain's CDR3 is CASSQGDRGLDEQYF. The CDR3 nucleotides read TGTGCCAGCAGCCAAGGGGACAGGGGATTGGATGAGCAGTACTTC.

This clonotype was found a few times. The chain joins TRBV2 to TRBJ1-2; TRBD1 matches at 7 bases. Losses at the gene ends were 3 bases for V and 4 bases for J; bases not matched to a gene: 5. CDR1 and CDR2 from the germline V gene are SNHLY and FYNNEI. CDR3 size: 14 residues. The CDR3 DNA reads TGTGCCAGCAGTGACCTGCGGGACAGCTATGGCTACACCTTC. This sequence encodes CASSDLRDSYGYTF.

This clonotype showed up just a few times. In DNA, the CDR3 is TGTGCCAGCAGCTACCCGGGACAGGGTTATTCACCCCTCCACTTT. Translated, it gives CASSYPGQGYSPLHF. J is TRBJ1-6 and V is TRBV28; 9 bases are shared with TRBD1. The CDR3 extends over 15 amino acids. CDR1 and CDR2 from the germline V gene are MDHEN and SYDVKM. The V and J ends lost 6 bases and 8 bases, in that order; junction bases with no gene match: 8. The complete variable domain, with remaining parts taken from reference TRBV28 and TRBJ1-6, reads DVKVTQSSRYLVKRTGEKVFLECVQDMDHENMFWYRQDPGLGLRLIYFSYDVKMKEKGDIPEGYSVSREKKERFSLILESASTNQTSMYLCASSYPGQGYSPLHFGNGTRLTVT.

V is TRBV25-1 and J is TRBJ2-1; 10 bases agree with TRBD1. The CDR3 is made up of 15 amino acids. Unmatched junction bases numbered 5, after V lost 0 bases and J lost 9 bases. Per the germline V gene, CDR1 is MGHDK and CDR2 is SYGVNS. In DNA form, the CDR3 reads TGTGCCAGCAGTGAATATGACAGGGGGCTGGCTGAGCAGTTCTTC. The encoded protein is CASSEYDRGLAEQFF.

This chain links TRBV7-2 with TRBJ2-1, with D tentatively TRBD1 (6 bases). The CDR3 is 12 residues long. V was pared by 5 bases and J by 11 bases, with 13 bases between. Germline loops: CDR1 SGHTA, CDR2 FQGNSA. CDR3 amino acids: CASSPGQLKQFF. The CDR3 DNA sequence: TGTGCCAGCAGCCCAGGACAGCTTAAGCAGTTCTTC. The full variable domain, rest sourced from reference TRBV7-2 and TRBJ2-1, is GAGVSQSPSNKVTEKGKDVELRCDPISGHTALYWYRQSLGQGLEFLIYFQGNSAPDKSGLPSDRFSAERTGGSVSTLTIQRTQQEDSAVYLCASSPGQLKQFFGPGTRLTVL.

On this clonotype: Mismatch with germline at one junction end may stem from a read error. The chain couples TRBV14 to TRBJ1-6, with a possible D match to TRBD1 (6 bases). The CDR3 has 18 amino acids. From germline, CDR1 is SGHDN and CDR2 FVKESK. The DNA for the CDR3 is TGTGCCTGCAGCTCAGGGGCCCGCCTTGCCAGGGTGGATTCACCCCTCCACTTT. Amino acid sequence: CACSSGARLARVDSPLHF.

The chain combines TRBV20-1 with TRBJ2-1, with 7 bases matching TRBD1. The CDR3 totals 15 residues. The V and J ends lost 5 bases and 4 bases, in that order; junction bases with no gene match: 11. Germline V gives CDR1 DFQATT, CDR2 SNEGSKA (reference sequence). The chain's CDR3 is CSASGGWTPYNEQFF. As DNA, the CDR3 is TGCAGTGCTTCAGGGGGATGGACTCCATACAATGAGCAGTTCTTC.

Written as DNA, the CDR3 is TGTGCCAGCAGTTACTGGGCAGGTGATTTCTCTGGGGCCAACGTCCTGACTTTC. Its protein is CASSYWAGDFSGANVLTF. This sequence joins TRBV6-5 and TRBJ2-6; D call uncertain. CDR3 size: 18 residues. Germline V gene data show CDR1 as MNHEY and CDR2 as SVGAGI. Trimming stripped 1 base from V and 0 bases from J, with 13 bases between.

The chain carries TRBV12-3 or TRBV12-4 and TRBJ1-1; D unresolved. Trimming left V 2 bases short and J 1 base short, with 8 bases between. The CDR3 has 14 residues. The chain's CDR3 is CASSLRRRNTEAFF. The CDR3 DNA follows: TGTGCCAGCAGTTTAAGGCGGAGGAACACTGAAGCTTTCTTT.

The CDR3 DNA sequence: TGTGCCAGCAGCTTAGGAGGACCCACCACCTATGGCTACACCTTC. Translating gives CASSLGGPTTYGYTF. The chain is built from TRBV7-8 and TRBJ1-2; D unresolved. Between the trimmed V and J ends, which lost 1 base and 4 bases, there was a span of 13 bases. Germline V gene sequence: CDR1 SGHVS, CDR2 FQNEAQ. There are 15 residues in the CDR3. Full variable domain (remainder filled in from reference TRBV7-8 and TRBJ1-2): GAGVSQSPRYKVAKRGQDVALRCDPISGHVSLFWYQQALGQGPEFLTYFQNEAQLDKSGLPSDRFFAERPEGSVSTLKIQRTQQEDSAVYLCASSLGGPTTYGYTFGSGTRLTVV.

This clonotype was detected a few times. The rearrangement joins TRBV7-9 to TRBJ2-6; D remains ambiguous. Germline V gene lookup returns CDR1 SEHNR and CDR2 FQNEAQ (reference sequence). This CDR3 is built from 18 residues. V lost 3 bases and J lost 2, with 17 bases in between. CDR3 nucleotides: TGTGCCAGCAGCTTGTTTCAGCTCATTATGGCTGGGGCCAACGTCCTGACTTTC. Its translation is CASSLFQLIMAGANVLTF. Supplemented by reference TRBV7-9 and TRBJ2-6, the full variable domain reads DTGVSQNPRHKITKRGQNVTFRCDPISEHNRLYWYRQTLGQGPEFLTYFQNEAQLEKSRLLSDRFSAERPKGSFSTLEIQRTEQGDSAMYLCASSLFQLIMAGANVLTFGAGSRLTVL.

The chain has TRBV20-1 and TRBJ1-2; D might be TRBD1 (5 bases). The length of the CDR3 is 16 residues. CDR1 DFQATT and CDR2 SNEGSKA come from the germline V gene (reference sequence). Trimming took off 0 bases at V and 2 bases at J, with 16 bases between the two ends. DNA for the CDR3: TGCAGTGCTAGAGATCGGATGGCAGGGACCAACTATGGCTACACCTTC. Residues: CSARDRMAGTNYGYTF.

This clonotype was detected ten times or more. This chain links TRBV6-6 with TRBJ2-3, with D perhaps TRBD2 (6 bases). In germline, CDR1 is MNHNY, CDR2 SVGAGI (reference sequence). CDR3 size: 14 residues. Trimming stripped 5 bases from V and 0 bases from J, with 9 bases between. The CDR3 here is CASSHSGSTDTQYF. The CDR3 coding sequence is TGTGCCAGCAGTCATAGCGGTAGCACAGATACGCAGTATTTT.

This sequence joins TRBV4-1 and TRBJ2-7; a weak D match, TRBD1 (6 bases). Per germline, CDR1 MGHRA and CDR2 YSYEKL. The CDR3 extends over 14 amino acids. Between the trimmed V and J ends, which lost 8 bases and 3 bases, there was a span of 17 bases. Here the CDR3 reads CASGAPGQIYEQYF. DNA for the CDR3: TGCGCCAGCGGAGCGCCAGGACAGATCTACGAGCAGTACTTC.

This clonotype was detected a few times. The chain has TRBV4-3 and TRBJ2-7; D is uncertain. The germline V gene encodes CDR1 LGHNA and CDR2 YSLEER. The CDR3 contains 13 residues. Trimming took off 1 base at V and 3 bases at J, with 7 bases between the two ends. In DNA form, the CDR3 reads TGCGCCAGCAGCCAAGCTCTCCTCTACGAGCAGTACTTC. It encodes CASSQALLYEQYF.

The CDR3 sequence: CSANADNEQFF. The CDR3 DNA reads TGCAGTGCTAACGCGGACAATGAGCAGTTCTTC. The gene calls are TRBV20-1 and TRBJ2-1; D is uncertain. V lost 4 bases to trimming and J lost 5 bases, with 6 bases between them. Germline-derived CDR1 and CDR2 are DFQATT and SNEGSKA (reference sequence). The CDR3 is 11 residues long.

The chain uses TRBV29-1 and TRBJ2-1; D unclear. The end of the DNA is better explained by TRBJ2-7, so the J call may be wrong. The CDR3 is 18 residues long. The germline CDR1 and CDR2 sequences are SQVTM and ANQGSEA. The CDR3 protein is CSSLQDTPGPSSYNEQYF. CDR3 bases: TGCAGCTCTCTACAAGATACCCCGGGCCCATCCTCCTACAATGAGCAGTACTTC.

CDR3 region: CASSLAVKSEQYF. Written as DNA, the CDR3 is TGTGCCAGCAGCTTGGCCGTGAAGTCCGAGCAGTACTTC. The J gene is TRBJ2-7, the V gene TRBV5-6; D call uncertain. Per germline, CDR1 SGHDT and CDR2 YYEEEE. Trimming left V 0 bases short and J 6 bases short, with 10 bases between. The CDR3 runs to 13 residues.